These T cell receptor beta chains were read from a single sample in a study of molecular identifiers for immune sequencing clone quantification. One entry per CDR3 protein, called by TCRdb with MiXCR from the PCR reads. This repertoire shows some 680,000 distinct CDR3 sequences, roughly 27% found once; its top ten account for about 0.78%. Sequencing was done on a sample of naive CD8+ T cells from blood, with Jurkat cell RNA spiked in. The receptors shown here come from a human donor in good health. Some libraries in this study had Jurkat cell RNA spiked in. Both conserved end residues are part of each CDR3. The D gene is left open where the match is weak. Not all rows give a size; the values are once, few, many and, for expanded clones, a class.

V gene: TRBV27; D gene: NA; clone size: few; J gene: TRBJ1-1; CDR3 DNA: TGTGCCAGCAGTGGGACCTCCCTCATGAACACTGAAGCTTTCTTT; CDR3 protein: CASSGTSLMNTEAFF
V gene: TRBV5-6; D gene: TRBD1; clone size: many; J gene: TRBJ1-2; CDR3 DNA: TGTGCCAGCAGCTACGACACCAGGGGGACGAACTATGGCTACACCTTC; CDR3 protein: CASSYDTRGTNYGYTF
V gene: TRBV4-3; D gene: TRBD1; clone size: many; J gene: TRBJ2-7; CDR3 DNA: TGCGCCAGCAGCCGCGGGACAGGGGTTGAGGAGCAGTACTTC; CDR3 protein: CASSRGTGVEEQYF
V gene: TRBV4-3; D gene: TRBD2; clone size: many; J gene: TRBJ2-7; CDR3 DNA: TGCGCCAGCAGCCACTTAGCGGGAGGGGCGTACGAGCAGTACTTC; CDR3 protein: CASSHLAGGAYEQYF
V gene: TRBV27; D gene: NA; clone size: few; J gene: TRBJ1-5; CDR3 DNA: TGTGCCAGCAGTTTAAGGGGAGGGGGGAATAGCAATCAGCCCCAGCATTTT; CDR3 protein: CASSLRGGGNSNQPQHF
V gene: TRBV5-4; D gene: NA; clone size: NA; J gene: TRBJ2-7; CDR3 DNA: TGTGCCAGCAGCGCAAATTACGGGGCCCCGGAATGGGACGAGCAGTACTTC; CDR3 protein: CASSANYGAPEWDEQYF
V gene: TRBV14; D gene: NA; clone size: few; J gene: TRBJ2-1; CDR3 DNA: TGTGCCAGCAGCCAAGCTGGGGATGAGCAGTTCTTC; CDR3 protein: CASSQAGDEQFF
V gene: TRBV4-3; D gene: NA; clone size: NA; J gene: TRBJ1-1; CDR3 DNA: TGCGCCAGCAGCCAAGATCGGGGGGGCGGAGGGACTGAAGCTTTCTTT; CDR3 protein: CASSQDRGGGGTEAFF
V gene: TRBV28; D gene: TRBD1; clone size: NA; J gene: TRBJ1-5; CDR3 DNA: TGTGCCAGCAGTCCCACAGGGGGCCGAAGCAATCAGCCCCAGCATTTT; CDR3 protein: CASSPTGGRSNQPQHF
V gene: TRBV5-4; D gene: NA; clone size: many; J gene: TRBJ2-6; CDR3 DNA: TGTGCCAGCTTAAGTTCTGGGGCCAACGTCCTGACTTTC; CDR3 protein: CASLSSGANVLTF
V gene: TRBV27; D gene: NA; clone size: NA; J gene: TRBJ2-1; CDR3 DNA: TGTGCCAGCACCCCCCCAGGGGACCCCAACTACAATGAGCAGTTCTTC; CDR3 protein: CASTPPGDPNYNEQFF
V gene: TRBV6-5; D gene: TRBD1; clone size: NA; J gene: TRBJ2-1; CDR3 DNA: TGTGCCAGCAGTTCATACCGGGACAGAAAGCAGTTCTTC; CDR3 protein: CASSSYRDRKQFF
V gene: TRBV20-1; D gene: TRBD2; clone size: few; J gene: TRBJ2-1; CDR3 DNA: TGCAGTGCTAGAATCGAAGCGGGAAGCCTAGTCAATGAGCAGTTCTTC; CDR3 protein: CSARIEAGSLVNEQFF
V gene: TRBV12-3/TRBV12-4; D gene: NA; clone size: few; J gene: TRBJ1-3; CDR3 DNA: TGTGCCAGCACCAACCCAGAGGCCCGAAACACCATATATTTT; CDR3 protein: CASTNPEARNTIYF
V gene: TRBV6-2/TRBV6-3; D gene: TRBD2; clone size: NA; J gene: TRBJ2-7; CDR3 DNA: TGTGCCAGCAGTTACCCCCGGGACTACCGTTACGAGCAGTACTTC; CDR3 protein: CASSYPRDYRYEQYF
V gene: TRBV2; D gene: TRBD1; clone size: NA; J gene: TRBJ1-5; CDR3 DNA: TGTGCCAGCAGCATAGGGACAGGCTTCCCTCGGCCCCAGCATTTT; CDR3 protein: CASSIGTGFPRPQHF
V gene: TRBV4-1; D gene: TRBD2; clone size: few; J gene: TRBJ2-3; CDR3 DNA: TGCGCCAGCAGCCACGGCCCCCCCACTAGCGGGGGCCCCACAGATACGCAGTATTTT; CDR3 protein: CASSHGPPTSGGPTDTQYF
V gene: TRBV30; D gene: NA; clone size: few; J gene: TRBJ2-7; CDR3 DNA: TGTGCCTGGAGTGAAGTAGGCGAGCAGTACTTC; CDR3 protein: CAWSEVGEQYF
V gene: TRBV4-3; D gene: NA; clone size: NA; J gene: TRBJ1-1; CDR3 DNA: TGCGCCAGCAGCCCCTCTGGGAGGGTTGCTTTCTTT; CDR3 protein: CASSPSGRVAFF
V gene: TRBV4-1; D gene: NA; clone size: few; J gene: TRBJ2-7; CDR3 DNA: TGCGCCAGCAGCCTCCGGCAGGAGACCTACGAGCAGTACTTC; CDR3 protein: CASSLRQETYEQYF
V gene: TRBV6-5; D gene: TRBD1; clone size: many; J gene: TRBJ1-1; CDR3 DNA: TGTGCCAGCAGTCACCGTAAAGGTTATTATGGGGACAGGGGCAGTGGCACTGAAGCTTTCTTT; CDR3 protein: CASSHRKGYYGDRGSGTEAFF
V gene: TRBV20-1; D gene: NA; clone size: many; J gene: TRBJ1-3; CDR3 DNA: TGCAGTGCGGATAGGACGGCCACTGGAAACACCATATATTTT; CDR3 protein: CSADRTATGNTIYF
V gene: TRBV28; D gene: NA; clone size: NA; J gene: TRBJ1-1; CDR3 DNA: TGTGCCAGCAGTTTAGCTTACCGGGGGCAAACTGAAGCTTTCTTT; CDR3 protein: CASSLAYRGQTEAFF
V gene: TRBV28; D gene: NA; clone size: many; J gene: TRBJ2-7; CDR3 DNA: TGTGCCAGCAGCTTAGACGGGACCTACGAGCAGTACTTC; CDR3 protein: CASSLDGTYEQYF
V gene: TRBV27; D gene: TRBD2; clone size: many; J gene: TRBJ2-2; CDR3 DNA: TGTGCCAGCAGAGCGGGAGGGGAAACCGGGGAGCTGTTTTTT; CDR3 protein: CASRAGGETGELFF
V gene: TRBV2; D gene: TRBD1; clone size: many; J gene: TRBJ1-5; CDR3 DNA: TGTGCCAGCAGTGAAGCCCCAGCAGGGGGTCAGCCCCAGCATTTT; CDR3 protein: CASSEAPAGGQPQHF
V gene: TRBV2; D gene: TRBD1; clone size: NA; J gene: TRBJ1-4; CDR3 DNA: TGTGCCAGCAGTACCCTGACAGGGGGCCAAACTAATGAAAAACTGTTTTTT; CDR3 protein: CASSTLTGGQTNEKLFF
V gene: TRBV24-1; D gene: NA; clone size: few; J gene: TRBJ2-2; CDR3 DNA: TGTGCCACCAGTGATCCCAGGGACGGCACCACCGGGGAGCTGTTTTTT; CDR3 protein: CATSDPRDGTTGELFF
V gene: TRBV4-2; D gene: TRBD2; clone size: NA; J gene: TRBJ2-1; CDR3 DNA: TGTGCCAGCAGCCAAGTTGCAAGCGGGGGGAGCTCCTACAATGAGCAGTTCTTC; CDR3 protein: CASSQVASGGSSYNEQFF
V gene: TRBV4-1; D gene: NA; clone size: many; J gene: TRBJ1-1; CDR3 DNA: TGCGCCAGCAGCCAAGAGACGAAGTTTGAAGCTTTCTTT; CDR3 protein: CASSQETKFEAFF
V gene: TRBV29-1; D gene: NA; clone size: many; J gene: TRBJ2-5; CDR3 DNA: TGCAGCGTTGAATATTTCGGGGGGCTCTCTTCAGAGACCCAGTACTTC; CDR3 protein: CSVEYFGGLSSETQYF
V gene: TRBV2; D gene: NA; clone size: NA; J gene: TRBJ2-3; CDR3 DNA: TGTGCCAGGAGTGCCGTACAGGGTGGAGATACGCAGTATTTT; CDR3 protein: CARSAVQGGDTQYF
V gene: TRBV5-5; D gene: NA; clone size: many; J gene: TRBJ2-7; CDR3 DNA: TGTGCCAGCAGCTTGGTTGGGGGCGCGGGCTACGAGCAGTACTTC; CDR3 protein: CASSLVGGAGYEQYF
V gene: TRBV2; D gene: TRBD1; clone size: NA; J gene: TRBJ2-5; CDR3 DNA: TGTGCCAGCAGTGAATCTCCCGGGACAGGGGCGTACCAAGAGACCCAGTACTTC; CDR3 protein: CASSESPGTGAYQETQYF
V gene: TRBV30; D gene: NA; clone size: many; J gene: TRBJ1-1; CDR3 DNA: TGTGCCTGGAGTCTACATGAAGCTTTCTTT; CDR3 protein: CAWSLHEAFF
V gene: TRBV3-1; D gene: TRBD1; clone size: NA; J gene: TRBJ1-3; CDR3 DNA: TGTGCCAGCAGCCCAGGGGGCGTTGAAAACACCATATATTTT; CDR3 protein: CASSPGGVENTIYF
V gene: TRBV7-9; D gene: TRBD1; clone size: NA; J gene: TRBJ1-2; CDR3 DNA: TGTGCCGGCAGCTTAGTACAGGGGGCCAACTATGGCTACACCTTC; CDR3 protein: CAGSLVQGANYGYTF
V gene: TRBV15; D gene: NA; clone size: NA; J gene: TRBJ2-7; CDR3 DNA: TGTGCCACCAGCAGGTATGGGGACGAGCAGTGCTTC; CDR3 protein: CATSRYGDEQCF
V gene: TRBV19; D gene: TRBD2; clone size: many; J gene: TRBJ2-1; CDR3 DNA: TGTGCCAGTAGTCTCAGGACTAGCGACTACAATGAGCAGTTCTTC; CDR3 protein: CASSLRTSDYNEQFF
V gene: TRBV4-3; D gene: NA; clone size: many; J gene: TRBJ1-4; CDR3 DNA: TGCGCCAGCAGCTCCGGGACCTATGATGAAAAACTGTTTTTT; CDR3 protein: CASSSGTYDEKLFF
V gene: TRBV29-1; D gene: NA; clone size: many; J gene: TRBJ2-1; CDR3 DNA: TGCAGCGTTGATGGAGGGGGGGCCGTCAATGAGCAGTTCTTC; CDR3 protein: CSVDGGGAVNEQFF
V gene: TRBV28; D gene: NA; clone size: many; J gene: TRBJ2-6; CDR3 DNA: TGTGCCAGCAGTTTCCAGGGGGGCCTAGTCCTGACTTTC; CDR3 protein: CASSFQGGLVLTF
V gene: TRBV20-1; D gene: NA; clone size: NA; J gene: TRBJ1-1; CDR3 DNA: TGCAGTGCCCGTGGGGGGGCGGGGGATGTGACTGAAGCTTTCTTT; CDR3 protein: CSARGGAGDVTEAFF
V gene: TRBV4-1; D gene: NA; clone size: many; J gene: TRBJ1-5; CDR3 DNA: TGCGCCAGCAGCCAATATCCCAAGGATGGTAATCAGCCCCAGCATTTT; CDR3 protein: CASSQYPKDGNQPQHF
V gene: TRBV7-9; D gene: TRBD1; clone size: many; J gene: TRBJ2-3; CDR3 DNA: TGTGCCAGCAGCCAGGGGGCAGATACGCAGTATTTT; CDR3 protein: CASSQGADTQYF
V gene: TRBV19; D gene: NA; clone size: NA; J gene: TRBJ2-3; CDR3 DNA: TGTGCCAGTAATAATAACTTTTCTTGGGGAGATACGCAGTATTTT; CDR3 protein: CASNNNFSWGDTQYF
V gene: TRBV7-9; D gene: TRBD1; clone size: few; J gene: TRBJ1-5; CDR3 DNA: TGTGCCAGCAGCCGGGACAGTCTCTATCAGCCCCAGCATTTT; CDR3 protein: CASSRDSLYQPQHF
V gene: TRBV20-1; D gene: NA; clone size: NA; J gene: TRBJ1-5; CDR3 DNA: TGCAGTGCTTGGAGCAAGTGGAGTCAGCCCCCGCATTTT; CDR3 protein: CSAWSKWSQPPHF
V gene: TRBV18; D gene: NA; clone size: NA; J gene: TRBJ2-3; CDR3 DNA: TGTGCCAGCTCACCACTCAGCCCGGGACAAGGATACGATAGCACAAATACGCAGTATTTT; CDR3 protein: CASSPLSPGQGYDSTNTQYF
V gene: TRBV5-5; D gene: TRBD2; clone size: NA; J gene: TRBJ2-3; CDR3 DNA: TGTGCCAGCAGCAGAGATAGCGGGGGGGATTTAACTAGCACAGATACGCAGTATTTT; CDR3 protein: CASSRDSGGDLTSTDTQYF
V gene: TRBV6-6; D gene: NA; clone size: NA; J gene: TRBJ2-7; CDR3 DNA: TGTGCCAGCAGTTACTCGGGCAGGGGAAACTACGAGCAGTACTTC; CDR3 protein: CASSYSGRGNYEQYF
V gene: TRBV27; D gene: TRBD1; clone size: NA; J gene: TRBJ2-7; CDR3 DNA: TGTGCCAGCAGTCTTGGGACAGGGATTATGTACGAGCAGTACTTC; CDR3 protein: CASSLGTGIMYEQYF
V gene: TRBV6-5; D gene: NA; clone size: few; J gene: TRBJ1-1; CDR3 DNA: TGTGCCAGCAGTAACCCTAACACTGAAGCTTTCTTT; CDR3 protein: CASSNPNTEAFF